This T cell receptor beta chain was sequenced in a study of T cells in localized non-small cell lung cancer. Whole-study results and caveats: Sequence data derive from only one tumor region, so heterogeneity remains possible. Longer survival (overall) was linked to higher T cell density in blood. Tumor trailed uninvolved adjacent lung in T cell clonality, which peaked there. Appearing in adjacent lung were a median about 50 of the top 100 tumor clones.

Profiling relied on immunoSEQ multiplex PCR, and the TCRdb table lists in-frame clones only, not all of them. The table records 30,000 to 45,000 clones, 75% to 90% of them present only once. Germline assignment: CDR1 SQVTM and CDR2 ANQGSEA. V was cut by 6 bases and J by 2 bases, with 11 bases left in between. CDR3 size: 12 residues. With respect to this clone: The antigen remains undetermined.

This TCR was recovered from a woman aged 40-69 years with stage I lung adenocarcinoma. Sequenced here: peripheral blood, sampled before any cancer treatment. The chain links TRBV29-1 to TRBJ2-7; perhaps TRBD1 as D (6 bases). The CDR3 region has the DNA TGCAGCGTCCTGGACAGTGCCTACGAGCAGTACTTC. As protein: CSVLDSAYEQYF.